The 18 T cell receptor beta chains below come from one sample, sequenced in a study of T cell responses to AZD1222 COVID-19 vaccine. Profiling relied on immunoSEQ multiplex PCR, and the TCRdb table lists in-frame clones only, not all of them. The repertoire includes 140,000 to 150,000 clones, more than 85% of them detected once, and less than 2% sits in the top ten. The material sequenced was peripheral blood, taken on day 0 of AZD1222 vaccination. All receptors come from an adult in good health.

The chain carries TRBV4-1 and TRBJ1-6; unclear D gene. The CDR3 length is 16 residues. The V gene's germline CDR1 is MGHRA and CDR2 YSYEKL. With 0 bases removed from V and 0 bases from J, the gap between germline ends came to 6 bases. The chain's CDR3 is CASSQEQSSYNSPLHF. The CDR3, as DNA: TGCGCCAGCAGCCAAGAACAGAGCTCCTATAATTCACCCCTCCACTTT.

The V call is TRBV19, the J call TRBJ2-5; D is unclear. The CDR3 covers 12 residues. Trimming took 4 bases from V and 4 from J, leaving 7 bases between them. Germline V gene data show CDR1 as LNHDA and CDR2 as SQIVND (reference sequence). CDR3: CASSRSGETQYF. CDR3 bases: TGTGCCAGTAGTAGGTCGGGAGAGACCCAGTACTTC.

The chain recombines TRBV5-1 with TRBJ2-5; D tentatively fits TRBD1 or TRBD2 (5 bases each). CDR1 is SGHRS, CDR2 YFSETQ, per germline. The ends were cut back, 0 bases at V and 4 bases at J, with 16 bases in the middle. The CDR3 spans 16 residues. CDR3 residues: CASSLGHGGGGETQYF. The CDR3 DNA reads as TGCGCCAGCAGCTTGGGCCATGGAGGTGGGGGAGAGACCCAGTACTTC.

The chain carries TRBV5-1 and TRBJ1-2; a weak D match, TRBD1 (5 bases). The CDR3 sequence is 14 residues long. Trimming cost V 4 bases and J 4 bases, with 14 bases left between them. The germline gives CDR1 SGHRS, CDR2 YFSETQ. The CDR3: CASSRGHEAYGYTF. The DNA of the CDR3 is TGCGCCAGCAGCCGCGGACACGAGGCCTATGGCTACACCTTC.

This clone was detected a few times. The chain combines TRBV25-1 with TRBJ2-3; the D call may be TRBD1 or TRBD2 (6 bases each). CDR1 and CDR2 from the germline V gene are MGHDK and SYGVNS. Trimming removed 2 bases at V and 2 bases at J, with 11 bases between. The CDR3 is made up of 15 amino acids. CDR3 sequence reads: CASSERGGTTDTQYF. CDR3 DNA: TGTGCCAGCAGTGAAAGAGGGGGGACCACAGATACGCAGTATTTT.

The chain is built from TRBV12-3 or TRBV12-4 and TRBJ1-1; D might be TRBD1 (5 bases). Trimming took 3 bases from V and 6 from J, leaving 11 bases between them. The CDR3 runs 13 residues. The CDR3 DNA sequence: TGTGCCAGCAGTTTGGCAGGGAAGGCTGAAGCTTTCTTT. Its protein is CASSLAGKAEAFF.

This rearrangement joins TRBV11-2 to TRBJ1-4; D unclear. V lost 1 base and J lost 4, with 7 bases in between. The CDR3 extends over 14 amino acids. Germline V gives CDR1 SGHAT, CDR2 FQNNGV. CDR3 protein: CASSLVGLNEKLFF. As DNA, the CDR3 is TGTGCCAGCAGCTTAGTAGGGCTTAATGAAAAACTGTTTTTT.

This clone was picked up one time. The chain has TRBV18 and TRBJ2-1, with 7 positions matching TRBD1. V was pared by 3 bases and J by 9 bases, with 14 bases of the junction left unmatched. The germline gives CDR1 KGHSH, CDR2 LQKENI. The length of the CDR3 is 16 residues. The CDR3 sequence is CASSPVTGVRLSEQFF. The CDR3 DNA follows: TGTGCCAGCTCACCCGTAACAGGGGTCAGACTATCTGAGCAGTTCTTC. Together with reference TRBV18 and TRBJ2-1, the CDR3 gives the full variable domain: NAGVMQNPRHLVRRRGQEARLRCSPMKGHSHVYWYRQLPEEGLKFMVYLQKENIIDESGMPKERFSAEFPKEGPSILRIQQVVRGDSAAYFCASSPVTGVRLSEQFFGPGTRLTVL.

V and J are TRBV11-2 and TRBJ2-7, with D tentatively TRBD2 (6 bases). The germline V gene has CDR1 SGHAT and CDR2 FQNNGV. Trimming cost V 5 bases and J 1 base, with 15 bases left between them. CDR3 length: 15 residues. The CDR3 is CASSAGRDFSYEQYF. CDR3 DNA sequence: TGTGCCAGCAGCGCAGGTAGGGACTTTTCCTACGAGCAGTACTTC.

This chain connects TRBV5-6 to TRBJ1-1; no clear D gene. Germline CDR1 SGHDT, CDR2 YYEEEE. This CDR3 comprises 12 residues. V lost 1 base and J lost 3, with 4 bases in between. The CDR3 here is CASSLPDTEAFF. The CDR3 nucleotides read TGTGCCAGCAGCTTGCCAGACACTGAAGCTTTCTTT. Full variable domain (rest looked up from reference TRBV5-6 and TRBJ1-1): DAGVTQSPTHLIKTRGQQVTLRCSPKSGHDTVSWYQQALGQGPQFIFQYYEEEERQRGNFPDRFSGHQFPNYSSELNVNALLLGDSALYLCASSLPDTEAFFGQGTRLTVV.

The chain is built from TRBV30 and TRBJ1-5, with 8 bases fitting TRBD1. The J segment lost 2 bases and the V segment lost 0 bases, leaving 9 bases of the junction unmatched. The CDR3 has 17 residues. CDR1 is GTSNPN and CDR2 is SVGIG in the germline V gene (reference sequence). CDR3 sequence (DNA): TGTGCCTGGAGTGTCGGGGGGCAGGGGGCGCGCAATCAGCCCCAGCATTTT. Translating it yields CAWSVGGQGARNQPQHF.

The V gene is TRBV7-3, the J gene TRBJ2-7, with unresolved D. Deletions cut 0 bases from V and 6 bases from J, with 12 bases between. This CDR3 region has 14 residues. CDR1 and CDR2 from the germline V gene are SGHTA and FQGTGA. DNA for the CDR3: TGTGCCAGCAGCTTAACTCCCGGGCTCGGCGAGCAGTACTTC. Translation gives CASSLTPGLGEQYF.

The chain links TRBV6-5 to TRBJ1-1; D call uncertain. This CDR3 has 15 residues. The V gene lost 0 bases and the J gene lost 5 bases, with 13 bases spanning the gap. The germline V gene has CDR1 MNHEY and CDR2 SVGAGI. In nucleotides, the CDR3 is TGTGCCAGCAGTTACTCGACCCCGGCGGAGACTGAAGCTTTCTTT. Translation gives CASSYSTPAETEAFF.

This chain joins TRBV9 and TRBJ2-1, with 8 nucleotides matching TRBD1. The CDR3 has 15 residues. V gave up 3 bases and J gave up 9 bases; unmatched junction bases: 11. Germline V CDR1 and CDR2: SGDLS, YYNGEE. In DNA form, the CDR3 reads TGTGCCAGCAGCGACGGACAGGGCCTGGTCGGTGAGCAGTTCTTC. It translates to CASSDGQGLVGEQFF.

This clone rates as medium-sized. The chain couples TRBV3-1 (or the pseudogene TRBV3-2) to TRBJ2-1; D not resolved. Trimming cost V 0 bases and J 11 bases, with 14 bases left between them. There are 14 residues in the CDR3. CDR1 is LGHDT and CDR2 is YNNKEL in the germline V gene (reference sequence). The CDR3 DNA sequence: TGTGCCAGCAGCCAAGATCAGAGGAGCAGACAGCAGTTCTTC. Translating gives CASSQDQRSRQQFF.

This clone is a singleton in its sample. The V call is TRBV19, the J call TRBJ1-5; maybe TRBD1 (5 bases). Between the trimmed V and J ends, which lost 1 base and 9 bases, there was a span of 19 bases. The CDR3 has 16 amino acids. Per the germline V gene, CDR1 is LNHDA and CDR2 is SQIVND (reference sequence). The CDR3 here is CASSIGAGPLIRPQHF. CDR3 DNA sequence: TGTGCCAGTAGTATAGGGGCAGGGCCCCTAATCAGGCCCCAGCATTTT.

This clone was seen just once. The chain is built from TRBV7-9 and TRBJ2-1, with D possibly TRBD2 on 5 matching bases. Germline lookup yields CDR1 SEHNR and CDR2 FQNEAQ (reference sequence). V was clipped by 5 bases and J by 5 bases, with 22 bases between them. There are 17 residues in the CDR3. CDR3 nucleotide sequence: TGTGCCAGCAGCCCGAGGGCCCTACCCCGGCTACACAATGAGCAGTTCTTC. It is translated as CASSPRALPRLHNEQFF.

CDR3 sequence (DNA): TGCGCCAGCAGCTTGGTCCCCCAGGGCCGCAACACTGAAGCTTTCTTT. Its protein is CASSLVPQGRNTEAFF. The chain carries TRBV5-1 and TRBJ1-1, with a possible D match to TRBD1 (5 bases). The V end lost 0 bases, the J end lost 2 bases, and 14 bases lay between the germline ends. Germline-derived CDR1 and CDR2 are SGHRS and YFSETQ. There are 16 residues in the CDR3.